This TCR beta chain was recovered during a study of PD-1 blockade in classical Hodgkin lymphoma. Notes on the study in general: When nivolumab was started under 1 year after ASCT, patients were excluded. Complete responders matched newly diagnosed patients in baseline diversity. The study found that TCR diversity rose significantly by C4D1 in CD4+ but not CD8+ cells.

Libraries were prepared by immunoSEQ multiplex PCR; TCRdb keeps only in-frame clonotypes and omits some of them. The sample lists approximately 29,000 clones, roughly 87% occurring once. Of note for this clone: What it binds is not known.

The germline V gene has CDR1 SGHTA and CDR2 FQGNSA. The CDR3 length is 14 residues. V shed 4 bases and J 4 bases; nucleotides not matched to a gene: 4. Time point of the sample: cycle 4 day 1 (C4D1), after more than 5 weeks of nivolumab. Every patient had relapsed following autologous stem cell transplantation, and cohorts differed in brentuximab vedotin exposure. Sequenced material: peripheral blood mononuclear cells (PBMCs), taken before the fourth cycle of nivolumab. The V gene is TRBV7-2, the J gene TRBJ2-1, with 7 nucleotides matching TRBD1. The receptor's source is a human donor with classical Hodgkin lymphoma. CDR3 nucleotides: TGTGCCAGCAGCTACCGGGACAGTTACAATGAGCAGTTCTTC. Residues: CASSYRDSYNEQFF.